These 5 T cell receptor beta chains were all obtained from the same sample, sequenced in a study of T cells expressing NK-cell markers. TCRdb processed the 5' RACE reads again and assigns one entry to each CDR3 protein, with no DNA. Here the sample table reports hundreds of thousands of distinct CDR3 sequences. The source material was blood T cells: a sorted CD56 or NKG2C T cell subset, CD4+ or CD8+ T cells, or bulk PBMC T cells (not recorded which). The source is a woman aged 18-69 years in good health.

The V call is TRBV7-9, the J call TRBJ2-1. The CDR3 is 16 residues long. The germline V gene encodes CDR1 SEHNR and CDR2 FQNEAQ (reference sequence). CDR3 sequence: CASSFTPSGTHNEQFF.

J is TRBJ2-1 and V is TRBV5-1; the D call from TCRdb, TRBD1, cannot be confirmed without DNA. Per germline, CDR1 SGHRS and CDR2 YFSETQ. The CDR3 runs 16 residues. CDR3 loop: CASSLAPGGKYNEQFF.

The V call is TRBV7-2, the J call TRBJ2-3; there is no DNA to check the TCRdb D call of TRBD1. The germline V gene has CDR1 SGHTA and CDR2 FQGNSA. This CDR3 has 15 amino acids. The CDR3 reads CASSFVTGGADTQYF.

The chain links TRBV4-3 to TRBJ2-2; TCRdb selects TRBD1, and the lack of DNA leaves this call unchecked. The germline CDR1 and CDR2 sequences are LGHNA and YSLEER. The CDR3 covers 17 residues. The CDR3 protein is CASSQVVAGAYTGELFF.

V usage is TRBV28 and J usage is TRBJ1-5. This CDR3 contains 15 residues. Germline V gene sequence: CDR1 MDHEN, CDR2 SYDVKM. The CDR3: CASSLLHGSNQPQHF. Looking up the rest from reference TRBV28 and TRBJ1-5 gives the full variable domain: DVKVTQSSRYLVKRTGEKVFLECVQDMDHENMFWYRQDPGLGLRLIYFSYDVKMKEKGDIPEGYSVSREKKERFSLILESASTNQTSMYLCASSLLHGSNQPQHFGDGTRLSIL.